Listed below are T cell receptor beta chains from one sample, sequenced in a study of blood T cell repertoires in COVID-19. The method was immunoSEQ multiplex PCR; TCRdb's version includes in-frame clones alone and lacks a portion of them. This repertoire shows just over 50,000 clones, about nine tenths found once; its top ten account for 13% to 15%. The material sequenced was peripheral blood. The receptors were gathered from a man in his sixties or seventies with acute or convalescent COVID-19. The CDR3 runs from the conserved cysteine through the conserved F or W. The D gene is left open where the match is weak. Clone sizes are given selectively: once, few, many, or a class where the clone is expanded.

abundance,len,d_gene,j_gene,v_gene,CDR3aa,CDR3nt
.,18,TRBD2,TRBJ2-2,TRBV9,CASSPGLAGGPNTGELFF,TGTGCCAGCAGCCCGGGACTAGCGGGGGGGCCGAACACCGGGGAGCTGTTTTTT
.,12,.,TRBJ1-1,TRBV14,CASSQAYTEAFF,TGTGCCAGCAGCCAAGCATACACTGAAGCTTTCTTT
.,18,.,TRBJ1-6,TRBV5-4,CASTPAGSSPLRNSPLHF,TGTGCCAGCACCCCCGCCGGGTCTTCACCCCTCCGGAATTCACCCCTCCACTTT
.,16,TRBD1,TRBJ2-1,TRBV5-1,CASSISQGLINNEQFF,TGCGCCAGCAGCATCTCACAGGGGTTAATAAACAATGAGCAGTTCTTC
.,18,TRBD1,TRBJ2-6,TRBV4-3,CASSLDRGLNSGANVLTF,TGCGCCAGCAGCCTGGACAGGGGACTAAATTCTGGGGCCAACGTCCTGACTTTC
.,15,TRBD2,TRBJ2-3,TRBV5-4,CASSLRLAGTDTQYF,TGTGCCAGCAGCTTGCGACTAGCGGGCACAGATACGCAGTATTTT
.,14,TRBD2,TRBJ2-7,TRBV7-2,CASSIAGDLGEQYF,TGTGCCAGCAGCATAGCGGGAGACCTAGGGGAGCAGTACTTC
.,15,TRBD2,TRBJ2-1,TRBV7-9,CASSLVAGGPPFQFF,TGTGCCAGCAGCTTAGTAGCGGGGGGGCCACCCTTCCAGTTCTTC
.,17,.,TRBJ2-1,TRBV19,CASSIFRSGRINNEQFF,TGTGCCAGTAGTATTTTCCGTAGCGGACGAATCAACAATGAGCAGTTCTTC
.,14,TRBD2,TRBJ2-1,TRBV15,CATSRDLAGGPKFF,TGTGCCACCAGCAGAGACCTAGCGGGAGGGCCTAAATTCTTC
.,14,.,TRBJ2-1,TRBV5-1,CASSLSPSYNEQFF,TGCGCCAGCAGCTTGAGCCCCTCTTACAATGAGCAGTTCTTC
.,15,TRBD2,TRBJ2-3,TRBV5-1,CASSVAASGRDTQYF,TGCGCCAGCAGCGTGGCGGCTAGCGGGAGGGATACGCAGTATTTT
.,13,TRBD1,TRBJ2-5,TRBV4-3,CASSRDSQETQYF,TGCGCCAGCAGCCGGGACAGCCAAGAGACCCAGTACTTC
.,14,.,TRBJ1-1,TRBV7-2,CASSVTGENTEAFF,TGTGCCAGCAGCGTAACGGGGGAGAACACTGAAGCTTTCTTT
.,13,.,TRBJ2-7,TRBV4-3,CASSQVPAGEQYF,TGCGCCAGCAGCCAAGTCCCTGCGGGAGAGCAGTACTTC
.,14,.,TRBJ1-4,TRBV30,CAWSADGIGGKLFF,TGTGCCTGGAGTGCGGACGGAATAGGAGGAAAACTGTTTTTT
.,17,TRBD2,TRBJ2-4,TRBV4-2,CASSQDLGTSGKNIQYF,TGTGCCAGCAGCCAAGATTTAGGGACTAGCGGCAAAAACATTCAGTACTTC
.,13,.,TRBJ1-5,TRBV6-6,CASSLEQRQPQHF,TGTGCCAGCAGTTTAGAGCAACGTCAGCCCCAGCATTTT
.,11,.,TRBJ2-1,TRBV5-5,CASSLQNEQFF,TGTGCCAGCAGCTTGCAGAATGAGCAGTTCTTC
.,12,.,TRBJ2-5,TRBV9,CASSVRQETQYF,TGTGCCAGCAGCGTACGCCAAGAGACCCAGTACTTC
.,13,.,TRBJ1-1,TRBV29-1,CSGTRGGSTEAFF,TGCAGCGGGACCAGGGGAGGGAGCACTGAAGCTTTCTTT
.,17,.,TRBJ2-1,TRBV4-3,CASSQVPGSDLYNEQFF,TGCGCCAGCAGCCAAGTTCCCGGTAGCGACCTCTACAATGAGCAGTTCTTC
.,17,TRBD2,TRBJ2-7,TRBV12-5,CASGLVAKPGGKYEQYF,TGTGCTAGTGGTTTGGTCGCCAAACCCGGGGGGAAATACGAGCAGTACTTC
medium-sized,16,TRBD2,TRBJ2-5,TRBV4-1,CASSLLLAGGQETQYF,TGCGCCAGCAGCCTCCTCCTAGCGGGGGGTCAAGAGACCCAGTACTTC
.,19,TRBD2,TRBJ2-1,TRBV14,CASSQELGSGRRSYNEQFF,TGTGCCAGCAGCCAAGAGTTGGGTAGCGGGAGGCGCTCCTACAATGAGCAGTTCTTC
.,17,TRBD2,TRBJ2-7,TRBV18,CASSALGRGGVNPEQYF,TGTGCCAGCTCAGCCCTCGGTCGGGGGGGAGTTAATCCGGAGCAGTACTTC
.,14,TRBD2,TRBJ2-1,TRBV4-1,CASSQGVLAAEQFF,TGCGCCAGCAGCCAAGGGGTACTAGCGGCGGAGCAGTTCTTC
.,16,TRBD1,TRBJ1-2,TRBV18,CASSPSTGQSSYGYTF,TGTGCCAGCTCACCCTCGACGGGACAGTCTTCCTATGGCTACACCTTC
.,15,TRBD1,TRBJ1-3,TRBV5-4,CASSLTTGVGNTIYF,TGTGCCAGCAGCTTGACGACAGGGGTTGGAAACACCATATATTTT
.,14,TRBD1,TRBJ1-5,TRBV5-1,CASSLQGAGQPQHF,TGCGCCAGCAGCCTCCAGGGGGCCGGTCAGCCCCAGCATTTT
.,15,.,TRBJ2-2,TRBV11-3,CASSLVSSDTGELFF,TGTGCCAGCAGCTTAGTGTCTAGCGACACCGGGGAGCTGTTTTTT
.,15,.,TRBJ1-2,TRBV9,CASSVAGDSAYGYTF,TGTGCCAGCAGCGTAGCGGGGGATTCCGCCTATGGCTACACCTTC